This T cell receptor beta chain derives from a study of blood T cell repertoires in COVID-19. CDR3 length: 16 residues. The ends were cut back, 2 bases at V and 0 bases at J, with 10 bases in the middle. Germline-derived CDR1 and CDR2 are SGHVT and SQSDAQ. Repertoires were generated with immunoSEQ multiplex PCR, while TCRdb's copy carries only in-frame clones and drops some. The sample holds around 70,000 clones, approximately 80% seen once. This sequence joins TRBV7-4 and TRBJ1-4, with a weak D call TRBD1 (6 bases). This TCR derives from a woman aged 55-69 years with acute or convalescent COVID-19. Input material: peripheral blood. The CDR3 DNA reads TGTGCCAGCAGCTTACGGAAGGGGGCAACTAATGAAAAACTGTTTTTT. Translating it yields CASSLRKGATNEKLFF.